This entry features one T cell receptor (beta chain) sequence. Its antigen is as yet unknown. The data originate from a study of cytomegalovirus exposure and HLA in healthy donors. Study observations and caveats: Analyzed later, association rates of TCRs varied across HLA loci, with DRB1 most and HLA-C fewest.

V dropped 4 bases and J dropped 5; count of bases not matched to a gene: 7. CDR3 length: 14 residues. The V gene's germline CDR1 is LNHDA and CDR2 SQIVND (reference sequence). The PCR made use of 60 Vbeta and 13 Jbeta primers. The table came from immunoSEQ multiplex PCR; TCRdb's copy has only in-frame clones and leaves some out. Seen in this sample are around 70,000 clones; the ten most common clones hold under 0.9%. The sequence came from a boy younger than 18 in good health and CMV-seronegative. Sequencing input: PBMCs. The chain joins TRBV19 to TRBJ2-7, with 8 nucleotides matching TRBD2. CDR3: CASSTSGLVHEQYF. The CDR3 DNA reads TGTGCCAGTAGTACGTCGGGACTAGTCCACGAGCAGTACTTC.